This TCR beta chain was retrieved from a study of blood T cell repertoires in COVID-19. This table comes from immunoSEQ multiplex PCR, and its TCRdb copy is limited to in-frame clones, with some not included. The table shows roughly 400,000 clones, with approximately 90% occurring only once. J gave up 1 base and V 0 bases, and 5 bases lay outside the gene matches. CDR1 is SGHDN and CDR2 is FVKESK in the germline V gene. This CDR3 has 17 residues. The clonotype was recovered from a woman between 40 and 50 years old who had been exposed to COVID-19. The V and J genes are TRBV14 and TRBJ1-1; 10 bases map to TRBD1. Sequencing used PBMCs or T cells enriched from blood (not recorded which). CDR3 in DNA: TGTGCCAGCAGCCAAGATGCGACAGGGGGCACGAACACTGAAGCTTTCTTT. It translates to CASSQDATGGTNTEAFF.